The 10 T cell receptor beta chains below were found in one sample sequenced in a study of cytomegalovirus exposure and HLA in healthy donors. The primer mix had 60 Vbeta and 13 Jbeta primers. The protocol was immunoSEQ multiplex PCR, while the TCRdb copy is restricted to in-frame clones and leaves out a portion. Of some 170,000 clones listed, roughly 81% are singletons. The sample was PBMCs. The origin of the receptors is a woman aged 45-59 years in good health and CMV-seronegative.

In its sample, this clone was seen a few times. In DNA, the CDR3 is TGTGCCAGTGGGACAGGTCAAGGGGAGACCCAGTACTTC. It is translated as CASGTGQGETQYF. V is TRBV19 and J is TRBJ2-5; 8 nucleotides agree with TRBD1. The germline CDR1 and CDR2 sequences are LNHDA and SQIVND (reference sequence). The CDR3 covers 13 residues. After removal of 8 bases from V and 5 bases from J, the junction contained 7 bases not matched to a gene.

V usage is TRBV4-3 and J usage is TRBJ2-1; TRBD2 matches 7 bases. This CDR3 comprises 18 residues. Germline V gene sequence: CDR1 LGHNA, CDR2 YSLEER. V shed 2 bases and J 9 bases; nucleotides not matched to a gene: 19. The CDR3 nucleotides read TGCGCCAGCAGCCAAATCCTTCGGCTAGCGGTTCCTGGGGGTGAGCAGTTCTTC. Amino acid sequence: CASSQILRLAVPGGEQFF.

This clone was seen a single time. The CDR3 region has the DNA TGTGCCAGCAGTGAATCCGGGGCTGAAGCTTTCTTT. It is translated as CASSESGAEAFF. This sequence joins TRBV2 and TRBJ1-1; no clear D. Trimming left V 2 bases short and J 6 bases short, with 7 bases between. Germline V lookup: CDR1 SNHLY, CDR2 FYNNEI. The CDR3 extends over 12 amino acids.

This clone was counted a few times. CDR3 loop: CASRRESATQYF. Written as DNA, the CDR3 is TGTGCCAGCAGGAGAGAGTCTGCTACGCAGTATTTT. The V and J genes are TRBV2 and TRBJ2-3; D gene unclear. The V gene's germline CDR1 is SNHLY and CDR2 FYNNEI. The CDR3 sequence is 12 residues long. Trimming cost V 6 bases and J 8 bases, with 12 bases left between them.

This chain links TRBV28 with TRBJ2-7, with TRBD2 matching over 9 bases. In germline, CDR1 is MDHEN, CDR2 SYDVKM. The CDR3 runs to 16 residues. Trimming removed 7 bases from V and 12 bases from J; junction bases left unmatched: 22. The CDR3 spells CASTPFTRTSANSPYF. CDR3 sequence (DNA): TGTGCCAGCACCCCATTTACTCGGACTAGCGCAAATAGTCCGTACTTC. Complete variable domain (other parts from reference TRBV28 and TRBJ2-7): DVKVTQSSRYLVKRTGEKVFLECVQDMDHENMFWYRQDPGLGLRLIYFSYDVKMKEKGDIPEGYSVSREKKERFSLILESASTNQTSMYLCASTPFTRTSANSPYFGPGTRLTVT.

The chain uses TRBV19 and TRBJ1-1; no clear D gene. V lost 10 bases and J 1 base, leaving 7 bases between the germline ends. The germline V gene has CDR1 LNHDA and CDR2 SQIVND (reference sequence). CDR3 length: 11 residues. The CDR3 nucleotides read TGTGCCACCCGGAGGAACACTGAAGCTTTCTTT. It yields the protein CATRRNTEAFF.

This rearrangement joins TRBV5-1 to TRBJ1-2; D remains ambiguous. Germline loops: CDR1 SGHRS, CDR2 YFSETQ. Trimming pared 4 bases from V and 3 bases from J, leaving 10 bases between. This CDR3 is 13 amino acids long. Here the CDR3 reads CASSQEGDYGYTF. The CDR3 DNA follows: TGCGCCAGCAGCCAAGAGGGTGACTATGGCTACACCTTC.

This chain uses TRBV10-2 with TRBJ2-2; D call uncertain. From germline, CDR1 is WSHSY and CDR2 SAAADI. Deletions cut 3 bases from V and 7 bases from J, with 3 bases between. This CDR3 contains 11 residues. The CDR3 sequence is CASSDSGELFF. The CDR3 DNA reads TGCGCCAGCAGTGACAGCGGGGAGCTGTTTTTT.

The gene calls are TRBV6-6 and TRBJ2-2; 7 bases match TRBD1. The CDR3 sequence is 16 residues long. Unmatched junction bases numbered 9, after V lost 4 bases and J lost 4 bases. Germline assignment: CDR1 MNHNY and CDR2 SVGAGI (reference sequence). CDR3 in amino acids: CASSLTTGQVTGELFF. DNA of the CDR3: TGTGCCAGCAGTTTAACGACCGGACAGGTCACCGGGGAGCTGTTTTTT.

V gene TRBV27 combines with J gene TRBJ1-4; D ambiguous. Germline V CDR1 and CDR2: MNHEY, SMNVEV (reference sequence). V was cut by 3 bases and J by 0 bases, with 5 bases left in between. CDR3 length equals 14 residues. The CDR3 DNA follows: TGTGCCAGCAGTTTTGGAGCAACTAATGAAAAACTGTTTTTT. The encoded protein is CASSFGATNEKLFF.